These 17 T cell receptor beta chains were sequenced from one sample in a study of a mutant IDH1 vaccine in newly diagnosed glioma. These TCRs' antigens remain unknown. Some clones are missing from TCRdb's copy, which holds only in-frame ones; the method was immunoSEQ multiplex PCR. Among 35,000 to 45,000 clones listed, 80% were seen once. Time point described: week 11, during vaccination. Every vaccination contained 300 ug of the mutant IDH1 20-mer peptide and was paired with topical imiquimod. Here the sequenced sample was peripheral blood mononuclear cells (PBMCs), taken from a glioma patient whose treatment included an IDH1 peptide vaccine. The receptors here all came from a young woman with glioma. Some clones in this sample may be carry-over from other donors' samples.

This clone was seen just once. This sequence joins TRBV29-1 and TRBJ1-2; possible D gene TRBD1, 6 bases. The CDR3 sequence is 13 residues long. CDR1 is SQVTM and CDR2 is ANQGSEA in the germline V gene. V was cut by 8 bases and J by 3 bases, with 16 bases left in between. DNA of the CDR3: TGCAGCATCCCGGAGGGGGGCGACTATGGCTACACCTTC. Amino acid sequence: CSIPEGGDYGYTF.

The chain combines TRBV5-4 with TRBJ2-7; the D is unclear. The CDR3 spans 13 residues. V was cut by 1 base and J by 4 bases, with 9 bases left in between. The germline gives CDR1 SGHNT, CDR2 YYREEE (reference sequence). The CDR3 loop reads CASSLYTVYEQYF. The CDR3 DNA is TGTGCCAGCAGCTTGTACACGGTTTACGAGCAGTACTTC. The full variable domain, with the rest looked up from reference TRBV5-4 and TRBJ2-7, is ETGVTQSPTHLIKTRGQQVTLRCSSQSGHNTVSWYQQALGQGPQFIFQYYREEENGRGNFPPRFSGLQFPNYSSELNVNALELDDSALYLCASSLYTVYEQYFGPGTRLTVT.

This chain connects TRBV15 to TRBJ1-1, with TRBD1 matching over 7 bases. The ends lost 8 bases at V and 7 bases at J; junction bases unmatched: 4. This CDR3 spans 11 amino acids. The germline V gene has CDR1 LNHNV and CDR2 YYDKDF (reference sequence). The CDR3 nucleotides are TGTGCCACCGGGAGGACAGGTGAAGCTTTCTTT. As protein: CATGRTGEAFF.

This clone came up once. The chain recombines TRBV28 with TRBJ2-7; the D is unclear. The germline V gene encodes CDR1 MDHEN and CDR2 SYDVKM. Between the trimmed V and J ends, which lost 3 bases and 6 bases, there was a span of 6 bases. CDR3 length equals 11 residues. DNA of the CDR3: TGTGCCAGCAGTTTTCGGTCCGAGCAGTACTTC. Its translation: CASSFRSEQYF.

The rearrangement joins TRBV4-1 to TRBJ2-5; possibly TRBD2 for D (7 bases). Germline CDR1 is MGHRA and CDR2 is YSYEKL. V was trimmed by 2 bases and J by 5 bases, leaving 21 bases between them. This CDR3 spans 17 amino acids. CDR3 residues: CASSQTQTGRGGETQYF. In nucleotides, the CDR3 is TGCGCCAGCAGCCAAACCCAGACTGGCAGGGGAGGGGAGACCCAGTACTTC.

This clone was detected only a few times. The chain is built from TRBV27 and TRBJ1-1; D gene uncertain. The germline CDR1 and CDR2 sequences are MNHEY and SMNVEV (reference sequence). Trimming pared 8 bases from V and 1 base from J, leaving 14 bases between. This CDR3 spans 14 amino acids. CDR3 sequence: CASRQALPNTEAFF. In DNA form, the CDR3 reads TGTGCCAGCCGCCAAGCGCTGCCGAACACTGAAGCTTTCTTT.

This clone was detected only a few times. The chain links TRBV6-6 to TRBJ2-7; D is uncertain. The length of the CDR3 is 12 residues. Looked up from germline, CDR1 is MNHNY and CDR2 is SVGAGI (reference sequence). Trimming pared 5 bases from V and 5 bases from J, leaving 10 bases between. DNA for the CDR3: TGTGCCAGCAGTCGGATCAGCGACGAGCAGTACTTC. Encoded protein: CASSRISDEQYF.

The CDR3 region has the DNA TGTGCCAGCAGCTCCTCCCAGGGTGAGCAGTTCTTC. This codes for CASSSSQGEQFF. The genes are TRBV6-5 and TRBJ2-1; a weak D match, TRBD1 (5 bases). The CDR3 is made up of 12 amino acids. The V gene lost 6 bases and the J gene lost 9 bases, with 12 bases spanning the gap. Germline V CDR1 and CDR2: MNHEY, SVGAGI.

The chain has TRBV19 and TRBJ2-7, with TRBD1 matching 10 bases. Germline CDR1 is LNHDA and CDR2 is SQIVND (reference sequence). V lost 1 base to trimming and J lost 4 bases; unmatched junction nucleotides: 4. The CDR3 loop spans 15 amino acids. CDR3 bases: TGTGCCAGTAGTATAGCCCGGACAGGGGGTTACGAGCAGTACTTC. Its translation: CASSIARTGGYEQYF.

This clone was seen only once. The chain joins TRBV4-2 to TRBJ1-2, with D unresolved. Looked up from germline, CDR1 is LGHNA and CDR2 is YNFKEQ. CDR3 length: 16 amino acids. Trimming pared 4 bases from V and 4 bases from J, leaving 19 bases between. Here the CDR3 reads CASSPSGLKDAYGYTF. As DNA, the CDR3 is TGTGCCAGCAGCCCCTCCGGCTTGAAGGACGCCTATGGCTACACCTTC.

This chain connects TRBV27 to TRBJ2-5; D gene unclear. Trimming stripped 0 bases from V and 5 bases from J, with 7 bases between. The length of the CDR3 is 13 residues. Germline V lookup: CDR1 MNHEY, CDR2 SMNVEV (reference sequence). The CDR3 nucleotides are TGTGCCAGCAGTTTATCCCTCGGGGAGACCCAGTACTTC. As protein: CASSLSLGETQYF.

This clone was observed a few times. The J gene is TRBJ2-7, the V gene TRBV5-6; the match to TRBD2 covers 10 bases. Unmatched junction bases numbered 3, after V lost 4 bases and J lost 2 bases. The CDR3 length is 14 residues. Germline V gene lookup returns CDR1 SGHDT and CDR2 YYEEEE. Written as DNA, the CDR3 is TGTGCCAGCAGCACCGGGACTAGCGCCTACGAGCAGTACTTC. It translates to CASSTGTSAYEQYF.

CDR3 residues: CASSSKAGGNTIYF. In DNA, the CDR3 is TGTGCCAGCAGTAGTAAGGCAGGGGGAAACACCATATATTTT. The chain couples TRBV25-1 to TRBJ1-3; tentatively, D is TRBD1 (5 bases). This CDR3 has 14 residues. CDR1 MGHDK and CDR2 SYGVNS come from the germline V gene. Trimming cost V 5 bases and J 4 bases, with 12 bases left between them.

In its sample, this clone was seen once. This chain connects TRBV7-2 to TRBJ2-5; TRBD2 matches 10 bases. The V segment lost 4 bases and the J segment 2 bases; nucleotides outside the gene matches: 10. The germline gives CDR1 SGHTA, CDR2 FQGNSA. The CDR3 runs 17 residues. Here the CDR3 DNA reads TGTGCCAGCAGCTGGGGTCCGGGACTAGCGTTACAAGAGACCCAGTACTTC. Protein sequence: CASSWGPGLALQETQYF.

V is TRBV14 and J is TRBJ2-7; no clear D. Germline CDR1 is SGHDN and CDR2 is FVKESK. The CDR3 has 13 residues. V was trimmed by 2 bases and J by 6 bases, leaving 11 bases between them. CDR3 bases: TGTGCCAGCAGCCAACTGAGGATAGGCGAGCAGTACTTC. It translates to CASSQLRIGEQYF.

The CDR3 protein is CASSHTQGSENTEAFF. The CDR3 DNA reads TGTGCCAGTAGTCACACACAGGGTTCGGAGAACACTGAAGCTTTCTTT. The gene calls are TRBV19 and TRBJ1-1, with D possibly matching TRBD1 (6 bases). The CDR3 consists of 16 residues. The germline gives CDR1 LNHDA, CDR2 SQIVND (reference sequence). Trimming pared 5 bases from V and 1 base from J, leaving 17 bases between.

This clone was detected once. This chain joins TRBV29-1 and TRBJ2-1, with 11 positions matching TRBD2. The CDR3 covers 16 residues. The junction had 10 bases not matched to a gene; V was cut back by 6 bases and J by 3 bases. Germline CDR1 and CDR2: SQVTM and ANQGSEA. The CDR3 nucleotides read TGCAGCGTCCTTGAACCGACTAGCGGGAACTACAATGAGCAGTTCTTC. Its protein product is CSVLEPTSGNYNEQFF.